This is a list of T cell receptor beta chains from one sample in a study of technical replicates of blood from a few donors. Assay used: immunoSEQ multiplex PCR; TCRdb lists only in-frame clones, some missing. The sample holds 70,000 to 85,000 clones, 92% seen once. Sequenced input: T cells isolated from PBMCs. The receptors were gathered from a human donor in good health. Both conserved end residues are part of each CDR3. D genes are given only for firm matches. Clone size is not always given. Where it is, it says once, few, many or a class for expanded clones.

NA	NA	TRBJ2-3	TRBV6-5	CASEGGGPWGDTQYF	TGTGCCAGCGAGGGGGGAGGGCCTTGGGGAGATACGCAGTATTTT
NA	NA	TRBJ1-4	TRBV2	CARGLGREKLFF	TGTGCCAGGGGACTCGGAAGGGAAAAACTGTTTTTT
NA	TRBD1	TRBJ1-2	TRBV25-1	CASSPTGVKGYTF	TGTGCCAGCAGTCCGACAGGGGTTAAAGGCTACACCTTC
once	TRBD2	TRBJ2-3	TRBV4-1	CASSQGPRLAFTQYF	TGCGCCAGCAGCCAAGGGCCCCGACTAGCTTTTACGCAGTATTTT
NA	TRBD1	TRBJ2-6	TRBV9	CASSGLTGVPSGANVLTF	TGTGCCAGCAGCGGATTGACAGGGGTCCCCTCTGGGGCCAACGTCCTGACTTTC
once	TRBD2	TRBJ2-7	TRBV10-3	CAIGNPGLAGEKQYF	TGTGCCATCGGGAACCCGGGACTAGCGGGAGAGAAGCAGTACTTC
NA	TRBD1	TRBJ1-5	TRBV28	CASRSDREWNQPQHF	TGTGCCAGCAGGTCGGACAGGGAGTGGAATCAGCCCCAGCATTTT
NA	TRBD1	TRBJ1-2	TRBV5-4	CASSPTGGWDDGYTF	TGTGCCAGCAGCCCCACAGGGGGCTGGGATGATGGCTACACCTTC
once	TRBD1	TRBJ1-2	TRBV29-1	CSVDHRGYGHGYTF	TGCAGCGTAGACCACAGGGGGTATGGACATGGCTACACCTTC
once	NA	TRBJ2-7	TRBV6-1	CASRGLLTYEQYF	TGTGCCAGCAGGGGACTCCTGACCTACGAGCAGTACTTC
NA	TRBD2	TRBJ2-3	TRBV7-8	CASSLEVAGTFIADTQYF	TGTGCCAGCAGCTTAGAAGTAGCGGGTACATTTATAGCAGATACGCAGTATTTT
NA	TRBD1	TRBJ1-5	TRBV28	CASISDRGHQPQHF	TGTGCCAGCATATCGGACAGGGGACATCAGCCCCAGCATTTT
NA	TRBD1	TRBJ2-7	TRBV6-5	CASIAGQGGEQYF	TGTGCCAGCATCGCCGGACAGGGAGGCGAGCAGTACTTC
NA	NA	TRBJ2-1	TRBV10-1	CASSEWRGGHNEQFF	TGCGCCAGCAGTGAGTGGAGGGGGGGACACAATGAGCAGTTCTTC